These T cell receptor beta chains were read from a single sample in a study of T cells in Graves' hyperthyroidism and ophthalmopathy. Each CDR3 protein is one row after TCRdb ran MiXCR on the multiplex PCR reads. The sample holds more than 650,000 distinct CDR3 sequences, around 13% seen once. Sequencing input: blood. These receptors all stem from a woman aged 18-29 years with Graves' hyperthyroidism. Both conserved end residues are part of each CDR3. A D gene is named only where the DNA matches it firmly. The size entry is marked missing in some rows and otherwise reads once, few, many or a size class.

d_call	v_call	j_call	clone_size	cdr3_aa	cdr3_nt
TRBD2	TRBV27	TRBJ2-7	few	CASSWAGEHEQYF	TGTGCCAGCAGTTGGGCGGGAGAGCACGAGCAGTACTTC
TRBD2	TRBV29-1	TRBJ2-1	few	CSVGGLAGGPENEQFF	TGCAGCGTTGGGGGGCTAGCGGGAGGGCCGGAAAATGAGCAGTTCTTC
TRBD2	TRBV9	TRBJ2-5	NA	CASSVGGGRQETQHF	TGTGCCAGCAGCGTAGGGGGCGGGAGGCAAGAGACCCAGCACTTC
NA	TRBV14	TRBJ2-3	few	CASSRGQLRTDTQYF	TGTGCCAGCAGCAGAGGGCAACTGCGCACAGATACGCAGTATTTT
TRBD1	TRBV15	TRBJ2-3	NA	CATSGRTGATDTQYF	TGTGCCACCAGCGGAAGGACAGGGGCCACAGATACGCAGTATTTT
TRBD2	TRBV28	TRBJ2-1	many	CASIPWETSGTSSYNEQFF	TGTGCCAGCATCCCTTGGGAGACTAGCGGGACGAGCTCCTACAATGAGCAGTTCTTC
NA	TRBV20-1	TRBJ2-1	many	CSAPKGTTLSNEQFF	TGCAGTGCCCCAAAAGGGACGACGTTGTCCAATGAGCAGTTCTTC
NA	TRBV4-3	TRBJ1-2	NA	CASSLLSRDTDNGYTF	TGCGCCAGCAGCTTACTATCCCGGGACACGGATAATGGCTACACCTTC
TRBD2	TRBV11-1	TRBJ2-1	few	CASSSKGLAGGWDEQFF	TGTGCCAGCAGCTCGAAAGGACTAGCGGGAGGGTGGGATGAGCAGTTCTTC
NA	TRBV6-2/TRBV6-3	TRBJ2-4	NA	CASSYSAGTKNIQYF	TGTGCCAGCAGTTACTCGGCAGGGACTAAAAACATTCAGTACTTC
NA	TRBV30	TRBJ2-5	many	CAWALQETQYF	TGTGCCTGGGCCTTACAAGAGACCCAGTACTTC
NA	TRBV7-2	TRBJ2-3	many	CASSSRVLGNTDTQYF	TGTGCCAGCAGCTCAAGGGTTCTGGGAAACACAGATACGCAGTATTTT
NA	TRBV11-2	TRBJ2-5	many	CASSLDHYRTQYF	TGTGCCAGCAGCTTAGATCATTACCGGACCCAGTACTTC
NA	TRBV14	TRBJ1-2	few	CASSQVPGQNYGYTF	TGTGCCAGCAGCCAAGTACCCGGACAGAACTATGGCTACACCTTC
NA	TRBV20-1	TRBJ2-1	many	CSASLGFYNEQFF	TGCAGTGCTAGTTTGGGGTTCTACAATGAGCAGTTCTTC
TRBD1	TRBV7-9	TRBJ2-7	many	CASSAGQGGPGEQYF	TGTGCCAGCAGCGCAGGACAGGGAGGACCTGGCGAGCAGTACTTC
NA	TRBV4-3	TRBJ1-1	NA	CASSQQGRINTEAFF	TGCGCCAGCAGCCAACAGGGACGGATCAACACTGAAGCTTTCTTT
NA	TRBV5-1	TRBJ2-1	NA	CASSPISGTSYNEQFF	TGCGCCAGCAGCCCAATCTCCGGGACTTCTTACAATGAGCAGTTCTTC
NA	TRBV20-1	TRBJ1-5	few	CSASGHYSNQPQHF	TGCAGCGCTAGTGGGCACTATAGCAATCAGCCCCAGCATTTT
TRBD2	TRBV2	TRBJ2-7	many	CASSGGLAGIYEQYF	TGTGCCAGCAGTGGTGGACTAGCGGGGATCTACGAGCAGTACTTC
NA	TRBV9	TRBJ2-7	few	CASSVARESYEQYF	TGTGCCAGCAGCGTGGCCAGGGAATCCTACGAGCAGTACTTC
NA	TRBV4-3	TRBJ2-3	few	CASSPGAGAIDTQYF	TGCGCCAGCAGCCCCGGGGCAGGGGCAATAGATACGCAGTATTTT
TRBD1	TRBV5-4	TRBJ1-1	many	CASSSQGANTEAFF	TGTGCCAGCAGCTCACAGGGGGCAAACACTGAAGCTTTCTTT
NA	TRBV4-3	TRBJ1-2	NA	CASSQPLPGYGYTF	TGCGCCAGCAGCCAACCCCTCCCGGGTTATGGCTACACCTTC
NA	TRBV28	TRBJ2-7	many	CASMSDVPPYEQYF	TGTGCCAGCATGTCGGATGTCCCGCCCTACGAGCAGTACTTC
NA	TRBV5-1	TRBJ2-7	many	CASSLNRGSYEQYF	TGCGCCAGCAGCTTGAATCGGGGTTCCTACGAGCAGTACTTC
TRBD1	TRBV2	TRBJ1-1	many	CASSDRANTEAFF	TGTGCCAGCTCGGACAGGGCGAACACTGAAGCTTTCTTT
NA	TRBV7-9	TRBJ2-5	many	CASSLDRVTDQYF	TGTGCCAGCAGCTTAGACAGGGTAACCGACCAGTACTTC
TRBD1	TRBV9	TRBJ1-1	many	CASGGRPGQMNTEAFF	TGTGCCAGCGGGGGTCGTCCGGGACAGATGAACACTGAAGCTTTCTTT
NA	TRBV28	TRBJ1-2	many	CASSFSGQRNYGYTF	TGTGCCAGCAGTTTTAGCGGGCAAAGAAACTATGGCTACACCTTC
NA	TRBV12-3/TRBV12-4	TRBJ2-7	many	CASSARGVHEQYF	TGTGCCAGCAGTGCCAGGGGGGTGCACGAGCAGTACTTC